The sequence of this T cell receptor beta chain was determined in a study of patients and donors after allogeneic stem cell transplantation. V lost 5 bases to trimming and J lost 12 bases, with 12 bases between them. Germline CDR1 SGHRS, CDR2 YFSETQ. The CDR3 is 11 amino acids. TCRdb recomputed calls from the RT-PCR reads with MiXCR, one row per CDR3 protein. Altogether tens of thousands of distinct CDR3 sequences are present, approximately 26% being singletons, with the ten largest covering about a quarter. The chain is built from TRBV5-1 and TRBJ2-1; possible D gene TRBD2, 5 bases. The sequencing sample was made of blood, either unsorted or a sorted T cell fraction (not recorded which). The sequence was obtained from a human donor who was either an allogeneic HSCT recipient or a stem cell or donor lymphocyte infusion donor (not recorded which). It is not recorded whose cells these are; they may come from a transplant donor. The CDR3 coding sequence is TGCGCCAGCAGTCGTCGGGGTTGGCAGTTCTTC. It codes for CASSRRGWQFF.